These 21 T cell receptor beta chains were all obtained from the same sample, sequenced in a study of blood T cell repertoires in COVID-19. Produced via immunoSEQ multiplex PCR; TCRdb's table is partial and in-frame only. This table has over 250,000 clones, around 87% appearing once. The source material was peripheral blood. These TCRs come from a woman aged 50 to 65 with acute or convalescent COVID-19.

This chain joins TRBV6-1 and TRBJ2-7; D is possibly TRBD2 (5 bases). V was trimmed by 1 base and J by 3 bases, leaving 7 bases between them. Per germline, CDR1 MNHNS and CDR2 SASEGT. There are 13 residues in the CDR3. The CDR3: CASSEDGLYEQYF. The CDR3, as DNA: TGTGCCAGCAGTGAAGATGGACTCTACGAGCAGTACTTC.

This sequence joins TRBV5-5 and TRBJ2-7; TRBD1 matches at 7 bases. The CDR3 length is 16 residues. Germline lookup yields CDR1 SGHKS and CDR2 YYEKEE (reference sequence). V shed 4 bases, J shed 0 bases, and the junction held 10 bases outside the gene matches. This CDR3 is CASSHKATGSSYEQYF. Written as DNA, the CDR3 is TGTGCCAGCAGCCACAAAGCGACAGGGAGCTCCTACGAGCAGTACTTC.

The chain employs TRBV24-1 and TRBJ1-2, with 9 nucleotides matching TRBD1. Unmatched junction bases numbered 26, after V lost 3 bases and J lost 4 bases. The CDR3 consists of 22 residues. Germline assignment: CDR1 KGHDR and CDR2 SFDVKD. The CDR3 bases are TGTGCCACCAGTGATCACACCACCTATAGACAGGGGGGACTACACTTTTCCTATGGCTACACCTTC. Protein sequence: CATSDHTTYRQGGLHFSYGYTF.

In its sample, this clone was seen a few times. The chain combines TRBV19 with TRBJ1-4; unclear D gene. The germline V gene encodes CDR1 LNHDA and CDR2 SQIVND (reference sequence). Trimming shortened V by 5 bases and J by 5 bases, and 15 bases separated the two germline ends. This CDR3 contains 15 residues. The CDR3 is CASSAESRLNEKLFF. In DNA form, the CDR3 reads TGTGCCAGTAGTGCGGAGAGCCGCCTAAATGAAAAACTGTTTTTT.

The chain combines TRBV19 with TRBJ1-2, with D uncertain. Trimming stripped 5 bases from V and 5 bases from J, with 15 bases between. CDR3 size: 14 residues. The germline CDR1 and CDR2 sequences are LNHDA and SQIVND (reference sequence). CDR3 sequence (DNA): TGTGCCAGTAGTGACTCCGTTAAGAATTATGGCTACACCTTC. Its translation: CASSDSVKNYGYTF.

The chain employs TRBV27 and TRBJ2-5; TRBD2 agrees at 15 bases. CDR1 and CDR2 from the germline V gene are MNHEY and SMNVEV (reference sequence). This CDR3 comprises 16 residues. Trimming at V came to 6 bases and at J to 5 bases, leaving 7 bases not matched to a gene. CDR3 sequence: CASRGLAGGGRETQYF. The CDR3 DNA reads as TGTGCCAGCAGAGGACTAGCGGGAGGGGGTCGCGAGACCCAGTACTTC.

The rearrangement uses TRBV6-6 and TRBJ1-1; TRBD1 matches at 10 bases. The CDR3 extends over 16 amino acids. CDR1 and CDR2 from the germline V gene are MNHNY and SVGAGI (reference sequence). The V and J ends lost 2 bases and 0 bases, in that order; junction bases with no gene match: 3. The CDR3 DNA follows: TGTGCCAGCAGTTACCGACAGGGGGCGATGAACACTGAAGCTTTCTTT. Amino acid sequence: CASSYRQGAMNTEAFF.

For the CDR3, the DNA is TGTGCCAGCAGCTCGGACTCGGTCCACACCGGGGAGCTGTTTTTT. Its translation is CASSSDSVHTGELFF. This chain connects TRBV7-8 to TRBJ2-2; D perhaps matches TRBD2 (5 bases). The CDR3 covers 15 residues. Deletions cut 4 bases from V and 3 bases from J, with 12 bases between. Per the germline V gene, CDR1 is SGHVS and CDR2 is FQNEAQ.

J is TRBJ2-1 and V is TRBV9, with 7 bases lining up with TRBD2. Per the germline V gene, CDR1 is SGDLS and CDR2 is YYNGEE. After removal of 3 bases from V and 5 bases from J, the junction contained 11 bases not matched to a gene. CDR3 length: 16 amino acids. CDR3 sequence (DNA): TGTGCCAGCAGCGCCCCCGGGACTACGTCCCACAATGAGCAGTTCTTC. Its translation: CASSAPGTTSHNEQFF.

The V gene is TRBV29-1, the J gene TRBJ2-7, with D uncertain. This CDR3 spans 12 amino acids. Trimming shortened V by 7 bases and J by 1 base, and 11 bases separated the two germline ends. In germline, CDR1 is SQVTM, CDR2 ANQGSEA. The CDR3 sequence is CSASTPSYEQYF. The DNA for the CDR3 is TGCAGCGCCTCTACTCCTTCCTACGAGCAGTACTTC.

The chain carries TRBV9 and TRBJ2-1; 11 nucleotides agree with TRBD2. V was clipped by 4 bases and J by 4 bases; unmatched bases: 4. The germline gives CDR1 SGDLS, CDR2 YYNGEE. The CDR3 covers 15 residues. CDR3 DNA: TGTGCCAGCAGCAAGGGACTAGCGGAATACAATGAGCAGTTCTTC. It specifies CASSKGLAEYNEQFF. Based on the CDR3 plus reference TRBV9 and TRBJ2-1, the full variable domain is DSGVTQTPKHLITATGQRVTLRCSPRSGDLSVYWYQQSLDQGLQFLIQYYNGEERAKGNILERFSAQQFPDLHSELNLSSLELGDSALYFCASSKGLAEYNEQFFGPGTRLTVL.

The rearrangement joins TRBV28 to TRBJ1-2; D unclear. This CDR3 has 13 residues. Trimming pared 7 bases from V and 8 bases from J, leaving 17 bases between. The germline V gene has CDR1 MDHEN and CDR2 SYDVKM. The CDR3 loop is CASKIRGAGGYTF. DNA for the CDR3: TGTGCCAGCAAAATACGGGGAGCGGGGGGCTACACCTTC.

The chain links TRBV29-1 to TRBJ1-1, with D tentatively TRBD1 (6 bases). Germline CDR1 is SQVTM and CDR2 is ANQGSEA. This CDR3 contains 14 residues. The germline V and J ends were trimmed by 7 bases and 1 base, with 16 bases remaining between them. CDR3 residues: CSAAQGRQNTEAFF. CDR3 coding DNA: TGCAGCGCAGCTCAGGGGCGCCAGAACACTGAAGCTTTCTTT. Full variable domain (rest looked up from reference TRBV29-1 and TRBJ1-1): SAVISQKPSRDICQRGTSLTIQCQVDSQVTMMFWYRQQPGQSLTLIATANQGSEATYESGFVIDKFPISRPNLTFSTLTVSNMSPEDSSIYLCSAAQGRQNTEAFFGQGTRLTVV.

The chain has TRBV25-1 and TRBJ1-1; D is undetermined. This CDR3 comprises 17 residues. Germline CDR1 and CDR2: MGHDK and SYGVNS. V lost 1 base and J lost 1, with 16 bases in between. CDR3 coding DNA: TGTGCCAGCAGTGAATTTTGTTGGGCAGTCGGGAACACTGAAGCTTTCTTT. It codes for CASSEFCWAVGNTEAFF.

The chain joins TRBV30 to TRBJ2-2; 9 positions match TRBD2. Germline values: CDR1 GTSNPN, CDR2 SVGIG (reference sequence). This CDR3 region has 14 residues. With V trimmed by 1 base and J by 9 bases, 6 bases remained unmatched. The CDR3 DNA follows: TGTGCCTGGAGTGGAGCGGGAGGTCCCCGGGAGCTGTTTTTT. Its protein product is CAWSGAGGPRELFF.

V is TRBV18 and J is TRBJ1-1, with a tentative D call TRBD1 (5 bases). V was cut by 3 bases and J by 8 bases, with 19 bases left in between. Germline CDR1 and CDR2: KGHSH and LQKENI. The CDR3 extends over 15 amino acids. CDR3 residues: CASSPTAGDAREAFF. The CDR3 DNA reads as TGTGCCAGCTCACCGACAGCTGGTGATGCGAGGGAAGCTTTCTTT.

The rearrangement uses TRBV6-1 and TRBJ1-4; 7 nucleotides align to TRBD1. The CDR3 sequence is 15 residues long. Germline loops: CDR1 MNHNS, CDR2 SASEGT. V lost 2 bases to trimming and J lost 8 bases; unmatched junction nucleotides: 8. The CDR3: CASSEMTGILEKLFF. The CDR3 DNA is TGTGCCAGCAGTGAAATGACAGGGATTTTGGAAAAACTGTTTTTT.

The gene calls are TRBV6-2 or TRBV6-3 and TRBJ1-3; D remains unclear. CDR1 is MNHEY and CDR2 is SVGEGT in the germline V gene. The CDR3 has 16 residues. V lost 2 bases and J 0 bases, leaving 11 bases between the germline ends. CDR3 sequence (DNA): TGTGCCAGCAGTTACAGACCCAGGTACTCTGGAAACACCATATATTTT. Translating gives CASSYRPRYSGNTIYF.

The chain links TRBV29-1 to TRBJ1-5; a weak D match, TRBD1 (6 bases). The CDR3 has 15 amino acids. Trimming removed 4 bases from V and 4 bases from J, with 17 bases in between. In germline, CDR1 is SQVTM, CDR2 ANQGSEA. The CDR3 nucleotides read TGCAGCGTTGCCCGAACTGGGGGCGTAAATCAGCCCCAGCATTTT. Its protein product is CSVARTGGVNQPQHF.

This chain uses TRBV7-3 with TRBJ1-3, with 7 bases lining up with TRBD1. The ends lost 0 bases at V and 0 bases at J; junction bases unmatched: 20. In germline, CDR1 is SGHTA, CDR2 FQGTGA. This CDR3 is 22 amino acids long. CDR3 sequence (DNA): TGTGCCAGCAGCTTAACCCCTTTTAGGGGCCCAGACAGGGTGGCCTCTGGAAACACCATATATTTT. It codes for CASSLTPFRGPDRVASGNTIYF.

This clone showed up just once. J is TRBJ1-1 and V is TRBV11-2; D gene unclear. V lost 2 bases and J 2 bases, leaving 9 bases between the germline ends. The CDR3 runs 14 residues. Germline CDR1 is SGHAT and CDR2 is FQNNGV. The CDR3 nucleotides are TGTGCCAGCAGCTTAAAAACACCCAACACTGAAGCTTTCTTT. It is translated as CASSLKTPNTEAFF.